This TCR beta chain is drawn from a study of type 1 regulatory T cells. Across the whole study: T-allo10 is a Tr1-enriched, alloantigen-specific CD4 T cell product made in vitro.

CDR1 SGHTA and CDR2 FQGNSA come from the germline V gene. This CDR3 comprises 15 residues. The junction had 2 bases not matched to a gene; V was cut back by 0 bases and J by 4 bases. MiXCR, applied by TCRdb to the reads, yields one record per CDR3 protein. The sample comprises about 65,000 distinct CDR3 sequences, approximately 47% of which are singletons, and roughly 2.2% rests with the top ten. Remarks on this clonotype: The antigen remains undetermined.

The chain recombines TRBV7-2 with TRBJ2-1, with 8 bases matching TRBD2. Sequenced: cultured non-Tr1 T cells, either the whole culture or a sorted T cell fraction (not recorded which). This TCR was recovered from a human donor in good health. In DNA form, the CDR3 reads TGTGCCAGCAGCTTAGCGGGACTAGAGTACAATGAGCAGTTCTTC. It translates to CASSLAGLEYNEQFF.